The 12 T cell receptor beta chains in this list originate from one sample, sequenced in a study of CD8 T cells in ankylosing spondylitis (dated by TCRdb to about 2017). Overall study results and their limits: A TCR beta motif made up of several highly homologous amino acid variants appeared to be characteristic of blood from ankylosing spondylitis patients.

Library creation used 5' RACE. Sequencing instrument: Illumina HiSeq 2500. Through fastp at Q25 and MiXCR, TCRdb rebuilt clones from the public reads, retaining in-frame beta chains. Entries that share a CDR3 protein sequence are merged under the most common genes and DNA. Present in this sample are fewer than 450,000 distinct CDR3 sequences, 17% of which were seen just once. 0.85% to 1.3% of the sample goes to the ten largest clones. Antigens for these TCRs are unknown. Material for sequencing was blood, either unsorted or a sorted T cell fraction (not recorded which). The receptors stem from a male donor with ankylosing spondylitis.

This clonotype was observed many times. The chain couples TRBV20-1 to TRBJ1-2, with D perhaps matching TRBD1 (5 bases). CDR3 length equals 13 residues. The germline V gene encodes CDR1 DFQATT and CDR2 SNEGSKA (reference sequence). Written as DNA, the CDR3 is TGCAGCGCTTGGGGGGGAGCTAACTATGGCTACACCTTC. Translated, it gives CSAWGGANYGYTF.

CDR3 coding DNA: TGTGCCAGCAGCACCGGCCCCGCGGGGACCCAGTACTTC. Translated: CASSTGPAGTQYF. The rearrangement uses TRBV11-2 and TRBJ2-5; the D gene is possibly TRBD2 (5 bases). V was cut by 5 bases and J by 7 bases, with 14 bases left in between. The CDR3 has 13 residues. Germline V gene sequence: CDR1 SGHAT, CDR2 FQNNGV.

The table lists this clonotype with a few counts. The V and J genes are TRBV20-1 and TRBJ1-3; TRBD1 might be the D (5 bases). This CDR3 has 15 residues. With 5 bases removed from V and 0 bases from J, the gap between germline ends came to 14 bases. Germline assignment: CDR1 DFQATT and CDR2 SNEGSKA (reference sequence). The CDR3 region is CSALGGSYSGNTIYF. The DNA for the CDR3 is TGCAGTGCTTTGGGGGGGAGCTACTCTGGAAACACCATATATTTT.

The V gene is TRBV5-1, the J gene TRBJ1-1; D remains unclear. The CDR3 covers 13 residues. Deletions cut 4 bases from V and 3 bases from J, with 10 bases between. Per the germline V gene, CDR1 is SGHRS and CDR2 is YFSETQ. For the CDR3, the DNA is TGCGCCAGCAGCAGAGAAGGGCACACTGAAGCTTTCTTT. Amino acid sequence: CASSREGHTEAFF. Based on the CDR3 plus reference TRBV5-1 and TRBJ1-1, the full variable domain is KAGVTQTPRYLIKTRGQQVTLSCSPISGHRSVSWYQQTPGQGLQFLFEYFSETQRNKGNFPGRFSGRQFSNSRSEMNVSTLELGDSALYLCASSREGHTEAFFGQGTRLTVV.

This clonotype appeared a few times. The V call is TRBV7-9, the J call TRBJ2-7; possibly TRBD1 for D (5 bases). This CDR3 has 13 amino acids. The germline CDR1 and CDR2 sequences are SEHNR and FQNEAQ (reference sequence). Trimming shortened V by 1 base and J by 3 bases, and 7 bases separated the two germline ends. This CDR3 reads CASSLGTNYEQYF. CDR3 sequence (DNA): TGTGCCAGCAGCTTAGGGACAAACTACGAGCAGTACTTC.

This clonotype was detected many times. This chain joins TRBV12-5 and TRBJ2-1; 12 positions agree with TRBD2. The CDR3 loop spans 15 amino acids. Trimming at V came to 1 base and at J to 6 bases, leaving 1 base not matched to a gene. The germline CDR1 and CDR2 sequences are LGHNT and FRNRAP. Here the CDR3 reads CASGLELAGGNEQFF. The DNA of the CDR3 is TGTGCTAGTGGTTTGGAACTAGCGGGAGGCAATGAGCAGTTCTTC.

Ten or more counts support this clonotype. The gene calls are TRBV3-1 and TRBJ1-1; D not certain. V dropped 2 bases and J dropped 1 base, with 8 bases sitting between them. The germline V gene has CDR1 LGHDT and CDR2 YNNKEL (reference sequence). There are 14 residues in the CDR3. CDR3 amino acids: CASSQPKKNTEAFF. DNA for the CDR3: TGTGCCAGCAGCCAACCGAAAAAGAACACTGAAGCTTTCTTT. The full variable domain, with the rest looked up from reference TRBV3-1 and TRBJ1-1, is DTAVSQTPKYLVTQMGNDKSIKCEQNLGHDTMYWYKQDSKKFLKIMFSYNNKELIINETVPNRFSPKSPDKAHLNLHINSLELGDSAVYFCASSQPKKNTEAFFGQGTRLTVV.

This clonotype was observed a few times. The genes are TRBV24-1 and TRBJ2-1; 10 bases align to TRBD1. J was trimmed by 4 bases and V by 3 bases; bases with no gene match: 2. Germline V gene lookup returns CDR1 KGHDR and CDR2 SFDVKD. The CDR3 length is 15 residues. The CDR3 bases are TGTGCCACCAGTGATCCGGGACAGGGGTACAATGAGCAGTTCTTC. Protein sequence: CATSDPGQGYNEQFF.

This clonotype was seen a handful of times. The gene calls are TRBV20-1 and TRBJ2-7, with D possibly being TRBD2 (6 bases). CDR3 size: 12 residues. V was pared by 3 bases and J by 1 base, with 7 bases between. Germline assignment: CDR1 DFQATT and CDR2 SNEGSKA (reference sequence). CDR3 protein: CSASRESYEQYF. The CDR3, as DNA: TGCAGTGCTAGTCGGGAGTCCTACGAGCAGTACTTC.

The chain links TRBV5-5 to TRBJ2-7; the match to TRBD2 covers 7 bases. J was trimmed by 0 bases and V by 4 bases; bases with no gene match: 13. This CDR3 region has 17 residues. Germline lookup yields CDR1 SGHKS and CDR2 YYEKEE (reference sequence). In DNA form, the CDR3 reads TGTGCCAGCAGCCCCTCTTTCATGGGGGGGAGCTCCTACGAGCAGTACTTC. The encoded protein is CASSPSFMGGSSYEQYF.

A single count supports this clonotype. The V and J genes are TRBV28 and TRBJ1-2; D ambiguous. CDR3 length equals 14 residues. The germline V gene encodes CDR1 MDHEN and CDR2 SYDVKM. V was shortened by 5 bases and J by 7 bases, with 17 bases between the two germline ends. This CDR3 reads CASSRVRREGGYTF. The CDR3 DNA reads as TGTGCCAGCAGTCGTGTACGCCGAGAGGGTGGCTACACCTTC.

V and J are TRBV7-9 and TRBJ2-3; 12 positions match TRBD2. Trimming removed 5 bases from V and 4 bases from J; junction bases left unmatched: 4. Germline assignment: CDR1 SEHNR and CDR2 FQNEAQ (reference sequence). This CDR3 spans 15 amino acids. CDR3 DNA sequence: TGTGCCAGCAGCCCCGGACTAGCGGGGTCAGATACGCAGTATTTT. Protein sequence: CASSPGLAGSDTQYF.